This T cell receptor (beta chain) stems from a study of technical replicates of blood from several donors (dated by TCRdb to the late 2010s). The CDR3, from cysteine to phenylalanine, totals 14 residues. The only DNA kept is the CDR3, 42 bases in frame from the first base. In the germline V gene, CDR1 corresponds to MNHEY and CDR2 to SVGAGI. The germline V and J ends show losses of 7 bases and 1 base respectively, and no gene match explains 4 bases of the junction. The library was obtained by the immunoSEQ multiplex PCR assay. TCRdb stores this immuneACCESS table with in-frame sequences only. Part of the clones is absent; in the studies checked, under half of the shortfall reflects unresolved V genes, and no reason is known for the rest. For this sample there are 90,000 or so clones; 85% to 95% appear just once. The ten largest clones capture 0.34% of the sample. To note about this clone: No antigen is known for it. Per-nucleotide qualities are absent, and no much larger clonotype sits a single base away.

The V and J segments used are TRBV6-5 and TRBJ2-7, with TRBD2 identical over 10 junction bases. The sequencing sample was made of T cells isolated from PBMCs. This TCR derives from a human donor in good health. The bases read TGTGCCAGCACCCCAGCGGGAGGGTCCTACGAGCAGTACTTC. It translates to CASTPAGGSYEQYF.